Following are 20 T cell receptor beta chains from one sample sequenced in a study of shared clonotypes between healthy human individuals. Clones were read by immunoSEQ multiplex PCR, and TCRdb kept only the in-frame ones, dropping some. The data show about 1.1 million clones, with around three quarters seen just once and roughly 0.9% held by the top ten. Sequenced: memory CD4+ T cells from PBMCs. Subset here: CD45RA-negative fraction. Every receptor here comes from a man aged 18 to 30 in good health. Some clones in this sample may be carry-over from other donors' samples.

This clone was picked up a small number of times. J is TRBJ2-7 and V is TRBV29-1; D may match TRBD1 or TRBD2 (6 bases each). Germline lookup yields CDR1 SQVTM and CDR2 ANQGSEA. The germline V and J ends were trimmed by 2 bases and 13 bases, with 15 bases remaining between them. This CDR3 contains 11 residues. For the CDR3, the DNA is TGCAGCGTTGAAAAGGGTGGGGGGCTTTACTTC. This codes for CSVEKGGGLYF.

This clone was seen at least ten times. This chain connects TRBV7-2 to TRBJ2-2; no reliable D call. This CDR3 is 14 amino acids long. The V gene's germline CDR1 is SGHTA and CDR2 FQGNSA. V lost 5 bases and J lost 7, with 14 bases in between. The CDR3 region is CASSAESGRGELFF. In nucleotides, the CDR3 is TGTGCCAGCAGCGCCGAGTCGGGTCGCGGGGAGCTGTTTTTT.

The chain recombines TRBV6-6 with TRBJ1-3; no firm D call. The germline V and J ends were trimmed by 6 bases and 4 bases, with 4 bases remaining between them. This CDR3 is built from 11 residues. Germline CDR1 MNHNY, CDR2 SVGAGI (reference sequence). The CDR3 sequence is CASRRGNTIYF. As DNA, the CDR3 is TGTGCCAGCAGACGCGGAAACACCATATATTTT.

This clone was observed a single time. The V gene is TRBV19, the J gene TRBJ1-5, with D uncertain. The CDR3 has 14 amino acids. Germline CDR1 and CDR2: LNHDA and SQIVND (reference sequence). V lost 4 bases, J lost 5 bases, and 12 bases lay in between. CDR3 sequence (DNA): TGTGCCAGTAGTACAATCTACCCTCATCAGCCCCAGCATTTT. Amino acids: CASSTIYPHQPQHF.

CDR3 amino acids: CASSLDQGAKFF. The DNA for the CDR3 is TGCGCCAGCAGCTTGGATCAGGGGGCGAAGTTCTTC. The chain joins TRBV5-1 to TRBJ2-1; 8 bases match TRBD1. There are 12 residues in the CDR3. The germline V gene encodes CDR1 SGHRS and CDR2 YFSETQ. The V and J ends lost 0 bases and 14 bases, in that order; junction bases with no gene match: 4. Full variable domain (remainder filled in from reference TRBV5-1 and TRBJ2-1): KAGVTQTPRYLIKTRGQQVTLSCSPISGHRSVSWYQQTPGQGLQFLFEYFSETQRNKGNFPGRFSGRQFSNSRSEMNVSTLELGDSALYLCASSLDQGAKFFGPGTRLTVL.

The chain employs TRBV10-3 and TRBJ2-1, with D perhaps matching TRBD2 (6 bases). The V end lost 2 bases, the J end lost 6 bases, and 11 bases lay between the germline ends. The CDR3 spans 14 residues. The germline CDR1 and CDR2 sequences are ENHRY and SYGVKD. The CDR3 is CAISETSLGNEQFF. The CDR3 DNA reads TGTGCCATCAGTGAGACTAGCTTAGGCAATGAGCAGTTCTTC.

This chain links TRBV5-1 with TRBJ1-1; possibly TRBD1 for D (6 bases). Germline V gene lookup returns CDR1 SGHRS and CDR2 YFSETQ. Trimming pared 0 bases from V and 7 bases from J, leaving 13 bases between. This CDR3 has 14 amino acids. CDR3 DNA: TGCGCCAGCAGCTTGGCACAGGGCGAGGTTGAAGCTTTCTTT. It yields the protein CASSLAQGEVEAFF.

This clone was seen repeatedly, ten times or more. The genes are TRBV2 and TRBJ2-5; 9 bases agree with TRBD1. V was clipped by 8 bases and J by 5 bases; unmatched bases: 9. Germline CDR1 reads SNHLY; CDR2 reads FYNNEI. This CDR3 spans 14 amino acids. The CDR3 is CASVSGTGRETQYF. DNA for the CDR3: TGTGCCAGCGTCTCCGGGACAGGGAGGGAGACCCAGTACTTC.

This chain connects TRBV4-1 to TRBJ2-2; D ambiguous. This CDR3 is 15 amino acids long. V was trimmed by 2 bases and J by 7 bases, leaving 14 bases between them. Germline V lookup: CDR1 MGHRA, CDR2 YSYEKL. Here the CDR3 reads CASSQSAIDGGELFF. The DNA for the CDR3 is TGCGCCAGCAGCCAATCCGCAATAGACGGCGGGGAGCTGTTTTTT.

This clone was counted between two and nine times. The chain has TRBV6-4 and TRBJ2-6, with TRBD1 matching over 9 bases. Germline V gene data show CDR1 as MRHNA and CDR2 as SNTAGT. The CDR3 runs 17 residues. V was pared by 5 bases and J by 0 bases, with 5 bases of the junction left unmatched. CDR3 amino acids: CASSPTGGSSGANVLTF. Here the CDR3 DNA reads TGTGCCAGCAGTCCGACAGGGGGGAGCTCTGGGGCCAACGTCCTGACTTTC.

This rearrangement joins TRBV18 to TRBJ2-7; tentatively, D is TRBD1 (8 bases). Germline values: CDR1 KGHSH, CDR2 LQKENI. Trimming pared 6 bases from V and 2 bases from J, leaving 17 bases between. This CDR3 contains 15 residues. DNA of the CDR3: TGTGCCAGCTCTTGGGGGGGACAGGTAACCTACGAGCAGTACTTC. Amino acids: CASSWGGQVTYEQYF.

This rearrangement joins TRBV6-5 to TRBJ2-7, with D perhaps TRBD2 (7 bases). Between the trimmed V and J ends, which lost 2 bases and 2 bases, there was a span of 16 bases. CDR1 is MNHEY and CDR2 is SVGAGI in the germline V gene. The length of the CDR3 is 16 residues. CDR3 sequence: CASSYVRGGAPYEQYF. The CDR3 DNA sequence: TGTGCCAGCAGTTACGTGAGGGGGGGGGCGCCCTACGAGCAGTACTTC.

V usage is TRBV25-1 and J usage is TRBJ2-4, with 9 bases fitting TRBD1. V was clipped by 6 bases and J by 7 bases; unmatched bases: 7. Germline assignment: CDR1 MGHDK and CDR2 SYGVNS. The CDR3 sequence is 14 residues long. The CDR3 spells CASRQAGTGNIQYF. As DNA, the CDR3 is TGTGCCAGCAGGCAAGCCGGGACAGGGAACATTCAGTACTTC. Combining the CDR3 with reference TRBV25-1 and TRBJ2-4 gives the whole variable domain EADIYQTPRYLVIGTGKKITLECSQTMGHDKMYWYQQDPGMELHLIHYSYGVNSTEKGDLSSESTVSRIRTEHFPLTLESARPSHTSQYLCASRQAGTGNIQYFGAGTRLSVL.

The CDR3 nucleotides read TGTGCCAGCAGTTCGGGCAGGCTACAGCAGCCCCAGCATTTT. Translating it yields CASSSGRLQQPQHF. The chain uses TRBV6-1 and TRBJ1-5; D unresolved. Trimming left V 5 bases short and J 7 bases short, with 15 bases between. The CDR3 runs 14 residues. Germline CDR1 reads MNHNS; CDR2 reads SASEGT.

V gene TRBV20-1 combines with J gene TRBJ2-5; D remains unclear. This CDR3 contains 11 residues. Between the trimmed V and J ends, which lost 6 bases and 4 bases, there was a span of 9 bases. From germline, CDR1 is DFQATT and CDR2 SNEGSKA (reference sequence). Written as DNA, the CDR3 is TGCAGTGCCAAGGACGCAGAGACCCAGTACTTC. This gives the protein CSAKDAETQYF.

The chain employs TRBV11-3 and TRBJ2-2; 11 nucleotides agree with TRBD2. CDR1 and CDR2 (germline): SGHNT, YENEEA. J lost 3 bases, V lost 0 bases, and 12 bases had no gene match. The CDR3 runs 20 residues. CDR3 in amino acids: CASSLDRRLAGLRDTGELFF. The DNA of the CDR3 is TGTGCCAGCAGCTTAGATCGGAGACTAGCGGGACTAAGGGACACCGGGGAGCTGTTTTTT.

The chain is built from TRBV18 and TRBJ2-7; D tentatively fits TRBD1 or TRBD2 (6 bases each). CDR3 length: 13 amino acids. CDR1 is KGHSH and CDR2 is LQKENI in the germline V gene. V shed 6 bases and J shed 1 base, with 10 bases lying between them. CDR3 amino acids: CASSGGGSYEQYF. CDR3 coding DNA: TGTGCCAGCTCCGGGGGCGGATCCTACGAGCAGTACTTC.

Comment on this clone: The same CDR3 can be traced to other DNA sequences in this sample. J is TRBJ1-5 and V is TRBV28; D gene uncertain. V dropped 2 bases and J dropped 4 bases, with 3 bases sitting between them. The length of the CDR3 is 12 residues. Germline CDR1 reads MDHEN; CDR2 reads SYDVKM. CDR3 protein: CASSLPNQPQHF. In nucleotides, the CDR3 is TGTGCCAGCAGTTTACCTAATCAGCCCCAGCATTTT.

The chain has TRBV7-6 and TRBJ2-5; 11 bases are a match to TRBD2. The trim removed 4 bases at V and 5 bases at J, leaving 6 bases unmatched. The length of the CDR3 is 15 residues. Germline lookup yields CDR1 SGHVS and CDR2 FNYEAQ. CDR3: CASSSLSGRVETQYF. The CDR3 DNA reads TGTGCCAGCAGCTCCCTTAGCGGGAGGGTGGAGACCCAGTACTTC.

The CDR3 nucleotides are TGTGCCAGCAGGTTTTCTGGGGCAGAGACCCAGTACTTC. This translates into CASRFSGAETQYF. V gene TRBV7-2 combines with J gene TRBJ2-5, with D maybe TRBD1 (5 bases). V was clipped by 6 bases and J by 4 bases, with 12 bases between them. Germline V gene sequence: CDR1 SGHTA, CDR2 FQGNSA. This CDR3 is 13 amino acids long. Full variable domain (outside the CDR3, taken from reference TRBV7-2 and TRBJ2-5): GAGVSQSPSNKVTEKGKDVELRCDPISGHTALYWYRQSLGQGLEFLIYFQGNSAPDKSGLPSDRFSAERTGGSVSTLTIQRTQQEDSAVYLCASRFSGAETQYFGPGTRLLVL.